This TCR beta chain was sequenced for a study of blood T cell repertoires in COVID-19 (dated by TCRdb to the early 2020s). For context, the study as a whole: Samples from collaborators originated in the United States, Italy and Spain and spanned both the acute and convalescent phases of COVID-19. The prospective study material was composed of cDNA or gDNA derived from T cells, B-cell-depleted T cells, or PBMCs. The dataset comprised deeply sampled blood TCRbeta repertoires from subjects exposed to, actively infected with, or recovered from COVID-19. The repertoires were released in a freely available public database intended as a resource for research on the immune response to SARS-CoV-2. The samples were drawn from the first 160 participants of the ongoing ImmuneRACE study and from roughly 1,300 subjects provided by 6 global collaborators. A de-identified subject ID, COVID-19 status, age in years and sex were almost always included in the sample metadata. Where available, HLA class I and class II types were obtained from metadata supplied by the sample provider rather than from assay-based typing.

TCRbeta CDR3 regions were amplified from genomic DNA using the immunoSEQ Assay, a bias-controlled multiplex PCR. Per the source publication's procedure: Nucleated cell counts per sample were estimated from amplification of reference gene primers within the assay. Sequence reads were collapsed and filtered to measure the absolute abundance of every unique TCRbeta CDR3 rearrangement. For each sample, productive Simpson clonality was calculated as the square root of Simpson's diversity index over productive rearrangements. Imported from immuneACCESS, the table was reduced by TCRdb to in-frame sequences with V and J called. These copies leave out some clones; in studies compared against another copy, an unresolved V gene accounts for under half, and the cause of the remainder is not known. That table furnishes V, J and clone size, whereas the DNA furnished D and trimming. A total of approximately 350,000 clones appear in this sample, more than 80% of them only once. Around 1.2% of the sample rests with the top ten.

In regard to this clone: It lacks a known antigen. No much larger clonotype is one base removed from it; base qualities were not supplied.

The paper's findings and limits, for the study overall: How much clinical and demographic metadata was included differed by source and by participant, and the metadata was provided uncurated.

Collaborating institutions collected whole blood in K2EDTA tubes following their own protocols. For TCRbeta analysis, collaborators shipped samples as frozen whole blood, isolated PBMCs, or DNA extracted from either of those sample types. CDR3 length: 16 amino acids, cysteine to phenylalanine. Just the 48-base CDR3 DNA is kept, in frame starting at base 1. The germline V gene (reference sequence) gives CDR1 as SEHNR and CDR2 as FQNEAQ. V loses 6 bases at its end and J loses 1 base; junction bases beyond the gene matches: 6. The sample comprised peripheral blood. The clonotype comes from a middle-aged man with acute or convalescent COVID-19. The receptor chain draws on TRBV7-9 and TRBJ2-5, and TRBD2 matches 12 of the central bases. The CDR3: CASREGLAGFQETQYF. At the DNA level, the sequence is TGTGCCAGCAGGGAGGGACTAGCGGGCTTCCAAGAGACCCAGTACTTC.